The text below deals with one T cell receptor (beta chain). V lost 2 bases and J lost 5; bases outside the gene matches: 8. CDR1 is DFQATT, CDR2 SNEGSKA, per germline (reference sequence). The CDR3 sequence is 15 residues long. As for time point: patch test 1, 2 weeks after DPC sensitization. Treatment indicated: therapeutic diphenylcyclopropenone sensitization with weekly scalp DPC. Blood was collected ahead of every patch test applied. The data stem from a study of human T cells and chemical hapten exposure. Whole-study context: 2% DPC applied to a 2 cm by 2 cm arm area sensitized donors. Small pooled library volume differences mainly caused per-sample TCR yield variation.

In the authors' workflow: Ranging from roughly 20,000 to 750,000, TCR counts per sample had a median value of about 96,000. TCRdb re-called the RACE reads through MiXCR, storing one row per CDR3 protein. The V and J calls and clone size are TCRdb's, not the authors'. Of 180,000 or so distinct CDR3 sequences in the sample, around 20% were seen once. The clonotype was recovered from a woman between 45 and 65 years old with alopecia areata. Some clones in this sample may be carry-over from other donors' samples. The sequencing used whole blood, collected in connection with sensitization to the hapten diphenylcyclopropenone (DPC). The V and J genes are TRBV20-1 and TRBJ2-7; 11 positions match TRBD2. The chain's CDR3 is CSARRSGRAGNEQYF. As DNA, the CDR3 is TGCAGTGCTAGACGTAGCGGGAGGGCCGGGAACGAGCAGTACTTC.